This T cell receptor beta chain comes out of a study of neoadjuvant anti-PD-1 for oral cavity cancer. Clones were read by immunoSEQ multiplex PCR, and TCRdb kept only the in-frame ones, dropping some. The profile shows around 13,000 clones, less than 70% of them singletons. V lost 3 bases to trimming and J lost 4 bases, with 6 bases between them. CDR1 is SGHAT and CDR2 is FQDESV in the germline V gene (reference sequence). The CDR3 spans 12 residues. This clone was picked up a small number of times. The chain uses TRBV11-1 and TRBJ1-2, with D perhaps TRBD1 (5 bases). This clonotype was obtained from a person aged 40 to 85 with oral cavity squamous cell carcinoma. The source was PBMCs, collected before nivolumab (anti-PD-1) treatment. CDR3 sequence: CASSFDSYGYTF. CDR3 nucleotides: TGTGCCAGCAGCTTTGACAGCTATGGCTACACCTTC.